This TCR beta chain was found in a study of T cells in Graves' hyperthyroidism and ophthalmopathy. Newly diagnosed hyperthyroidism, duration under 2 months, in patients aged 18 to 65. Exclusion of patients followed from uncontrolled infection, other autoimmune disease, pregnancy or lactation. Points from the study as a whole: In blood, most of the thyroid clonotypes expanded above 0.001 were also present.

Amplified TCR beta CDR3 regions derived from RNA transcripts. The primer set for the first-round RT-PCR of the TCR CDR3 was HTBI. One entry per CDR3 protein results from TCRdb running MiXCR on the multiplex PCR reads. Of 500,000 to 700,000 distinct CDR3 sequences in the sample, approximately 16% were seen once. Concerning this clonotype: The antigen is undetermined.

CDR3 length equals 16 residues. Per germline, CDR1 SGHAT and CDR2 FQNNGV. Trimming removed 3 bases from V and 5 bases from J; junction bases left unmatched: 5. The clonotype comes from a woman aged 18-29 years with Graves' hyperthyroidism. The sequencing sample was made of blood. V gene TRBV11-2 combines with J gene TRBJ2-1; 12 bases line up with TRBD2. The CDR3 DNA reads as TGTGCCAGCAGCTTTCTAGCGGGAGGGCCCCACAATGAGCAGTTCTTC. The encoded protein is CASSFLAGGPHNEQFF.